One sample yielded the 30 T cell receptor beta chains listed below, sequenced in a study of T-cell memory formation after mild COVID-19. TCRdb re-called the 5' RACE reads through MiXCR, storing one row per CDR3 protein. There are 100,000 to 150,000 distinct CDR3 sequences in the sample; roughly 6% occur only once, and 2% to 2.5% lies in the top ten. The sequencing sample was made of PBMCs or a T cell subset sorted from them (not recorded which). The receptors shown here come from an adult woman who had mild COVID-19 (a few samples of this study predate the infection). Cell type and time point are not known.

This clonotype came up a few times. The V call is TRBV4-1, the J call TRBJ2-4; the match to TRBD2 covers 15 bases. The CDR3 spans 21 residues. Germline V gives CDR1 MGHRA, CDR2 YSYEKL. Trimming cost V 5 bases and J 0 bases; bases outside gene matches: 14. The CDR3, as DNA: TGCGCCAGCAGCACCGGACTAGCGGGGGGGGTAGGGGGAATAGCCAAAAACATTCAGTACTTC. This translates into CASSTGLAGGVGGIAKNIQYF.

The chain uses TRBV20-1 and TRBJ1-2; TRBD1 might be the D (5 bases). Germline V gene sequence: CDR1 DFQATT, CDR2 SNEGSKA (reference sequence). V was pared by 1 base and J by 7 bases, with 7 bases between. The CDR3 is 11 amino acids. The CDR3 DNA reads as TGCAGTGCTAGAGCGGGGGTTGGCTACACCTTC. It specifies CSARAGVGYTF.

The chain joins TRBV20-1 to TRBJ2-5; D possibly corresponds to TRBD1 (6 bases). This CDR3 has 14 residues. The germline gives CDR1 DFQATT, CDR2 SNEGSKA (reference sequence). The V gene lost 5 bases and the J gene lost 6 bases, with 19 bases spanning the gap. CDR3: CSAGRTGQTQTQYF. The CDR3 DNA reads as TGCAGTGCTGGTCGTACGGGACAAACTCAGACCCAGTACTTC.

Ten or more counts support this clonotype. The gene calls are TRBV5-1 and TRBJ2-3, with 11 nucleotides matching TRBD2. J was trimmed by 2 bases and V by 3 bases; bases with no gene match: 8. The CDR3 contains 17 residues. The germline V gene has CDR1 SGHRS and CDR2 YFSETQ. CDR3 coding DNA: TGCGCCAGCAGCTCTCAGGGGACTAGCGGAAACACAGATACGCAGTATTTT. It translates to CASSSQGTSGNTDTQYF.

Many counts were recorded for this clonotype. The V and J genes are TRBV25-1 and TRBJ2-7; TRBD2 matches at 7 bases. CDR3 size: 16 residues. Germline values: CDR1 MGHDK, CDR2 SYGVNS. Trimming at V came to 4 bases and at J to 1 base, leaving 10 bases not matched to a gene. The DNA of the CDR3 is TGTGCCAGCAGTGGTACTTGGGGCGGGAGATCCTACGAGCAGTACTTC. Its protein is CASSGTWGGRSYEQYF.

This clonotype was observed many times. V gene TRBV9 combines with J gene TRBJ2-7; 10 nucleotides agree with TRBD1. Unmatched junction bases numbered 5, after V lost 2 bases and J lost 3 bases. This CDR3 has 15 amino acids. Germline loops: CDR1 SGDLS, CDR2 YYNGEE. The chain's CDR3 is CASSVGTGEIYEQYF. In DNA, the CDR3 is TGTGCCAGCAGCGTCGGGACAGGGGAGATCTACGAGCAGTACTTC.

This chain connects TRBV5-1 to TRBJ1-2; tentative D call: TRBD1 (5 bases). V shed 4 bases and J shed 5 bases, with 12 bases lying between them. Germline CDR1 SGHRS, CDR2 YFSETQ. The CDR3 length is 13 residues. Written as DNA, the CDR3 is TGCGCCAGCAGCAACAGACAGTCATATGGCTACACCTTC. Its translation is CASSNRQSYGYTF. Complete variable domain (other parts from reference TRBV5-1 and TRBJ1-2): KAGVTQTPRYLIKTRGQQVTLSCSPISGHRSVSWYQQTPGQGLQFLFEYFSETQRNKGNFPGRFSGRQFSNSRSEMNVSTLELGDSALYLCASSNRQSYGYTFGSGTRLTVV.

This clonotype was picked up many times. The chain links TRBV5-1 to TRBJ2-3, with TRBD2 identical over 9 bases. This CDR3 comprises 14 residues. Losses at the gene ends were 4 bases for V and 4 bases for J; bases not matched to a gene: 4. CDR1 is SGHRS, CDR2 YFSETQ, per germline. In nucleotides, the CDR3 is TGCGCCAGCAGCGTGCCTAGCGGGGCAGATACGCAGTATTTT. This encodes CASSVPSGADTQYF.

In its sample, this clonotype was seen a few times. The CDR3: CASSLLAARGGEQYF. In nucleotides, the CDR3 is TGCGCCAGCAGCCTCTTAGCCGCTCGGGGAGGTGAGCAGTACTTC. V and J are TRBV4-1 and TRBJ2-7, with D perhaps TRBD2 (6 bases). Deletions cut 4 bases from V and 7 bases from J, with 20 bases between. The CDR3 totals 15 residues. CDR1 is MGHRA, CDR2 YSYEKL, per germline.

The chain uses TRBV20-1 and TRBJ2-3; D is unclear. Germline assignment: CDR1 DFQATT and CDR2 SNEGSKA (reference sequence). This CDR3 has 13 residues. Between the trimmed V and J ends, which lost 2 bases and 1 base, there was a span of 7 bases. CDR3 protein: CSARRPGTDTQYF. In DNA form, the CDR3 reads TGCAGTGCTAGAAGACCAGGCACAGATACGCAGTATTTT.

This clonotype was observed at least ten times. V usage is TRBV5-1 and J usage is TRBJ2-2, with unresolved D. The V end was cut by 1 base, the J end by 4 bases, with 20 bases between. The CDR3 is 18 residues long. Germline V CDR1 and CDR2: SGHRS, YFSETQ. CDR3 region: CASSLLQTPRIGTGELFF. The CDR3, as DNA: TGCGCCAGCAGCTTGCTTCAGACTCCCCGGATTGGCACCGGGGAGCTGTTTTTT. Full variable domain (missing parts from reference TRBV5-1 and TRBJ2-2): KAGVTQTPRYLIKTRGQQVTLSCSPISGHRSVSWYQQTPGQGLQFLFEYFSETQRNKGNFPGRFSGRQFSNSRSEMNVSTLELGDSALYLCASSLLQTPRIGTGELFFGEGSRLTVL.

This clonotype was seen at least ten times. The chain links TRBV7-9 to TRBJ2-1; D is uncertain. CDR1 and CDR2 from the germline V gene are SEHNR and FQNEAQ (reference sequence). V lost 5 bases to trimming and J lost 6 bases, with 11 bases between them. The length of the CDR3 is 13 residues. The CDR3 nucleotides are TGTGCCAGCAGCCCGGCCCGGGTCAATGAGCAGTTCTTC. It codes for CASSPARVNEQFF.

This clonotype came up once. This chain joins TRBV24-1 and TRBJ1-2, with unresolved D. The germline V gene encodes CDR1 KGHDR and CDR2 SFDVKD. This CDR3 has 13 amino acids. The V and J ends lost 3 bases and 8 bases respectively, with 12 bases between them. The CDR3 region has the DNA TGTGCCACCAGTGATCCCAATAAAAACGGCTACACCTTC. It codes for CATSDPNKNGYTF.

This clonotype was seen only a few times. The chain recombines TRBV5-4 with TRBJ1-1; tentative D call: TRBD1 (5 bases). This CDR3 spans 14 amino acids. Germline loops: CDR1 SGHNT, CDR2 YYREEE (reference sequence). The V end lost 4 bases, the J end lost 6 bases, and 16 bases lay between the germline ends. CDR3 in amino acids: CASSPRRGDSEAFF. CDR3 DNA sequence: TGTGCCAGCAGCCCACGGAGAGGGGATTCTGAAGCTTTCTTT.

This clonotype was found many times. V usage is TRBV18 and J usage is TRBJ2-2; a possible D gene is TRBD2 (6 bases). The CDR3 extends over 15 amino acids. Germline CDR1 and CDR2: KGHSH and LQKENI. The V end was cut by 3 bases, the J end by 0 bases, with 8 bases between. This CDR3 is CASSPAGTNTGELFF. The DNA for the CDR3 is TGTGCCAGCTCACCGGCGGGAACGAACACCGGGGAGCTGTTTTTT.

This clonotype occurred many times. This rearrangement joins TRBV7-9 to TRBJ1-1; no definite D call. Trimming pared 5 bases from V and 1 base from J, leaving 8 bases between. There are 13 residues in the CDR3. The germline V gene has CDR1 SEHNR and CDR2 FQNEAQ (reference sequence). The CDR3 here is CASSGLPNTEAFF. Here the CDR3 DNA reads TGTGCCAGCAGCGGACTGCCGAACACTGAAGCTTTCTTT.

This clonotype was recorded at least ten times. This sequence joins TRBV5-6 and TRBJ1-2, with D possibly TRBD1 on 5 matching bases. This CDR3 comprises 14 residues. V lost 4 bases and J 2 bases, leaving 12 bases between the germline ends. The V gene's germline CDR1 is SGHDT and CDR2 YYEEEE. CDR3 amino acids: CASSDNRRNYGYTF. CDR3 nucleotide sequence: TGTGCCAGCAGCGACAACAGGAGAAACTATGGCTACACCTTC.

This clonotype has at least ten counts. The chain employs TRBV25-1 and TRBJ2-1; D is perhaps TRBD1 (6 bases). CDR1 MGHDK and CDR2 SYGVNS come from the germline V gene. V was shortened by 5 bases and J by 3 bases, with 14 bases between the two germline ends. The CDR3 runs to 15 residues. The CDR3 nucleotides are TGTGCCAGCAGTACTTCCGGGACACACTACAATGAGCAGTTCTTC. This encodes CASSTSGTHYNEQFF. Variable domain in full (rest from reference TRBV25-1 and TRBJ2-1): EADIYQTPRYLVIGTGKKITLECSQTMGHDKMYWYQQDPGMELHLIHYSYGVNSTEKGDLSSESTVSRIRTEHFPLTLESARPSHTSQYLCASSTSGTHYNEQFFGPGTRLTVL.

The chain couples TRBV19 to TRBJ2-5, with D unresolved. The ends were cut back, 9 bases at V and 4 bases at J, with 9 bases in the middle. Germline V CDR1 and CDR2: LNHDA, SQIVND (reference sequence). The CDR3 loop spans 11 amino acids. CDR3 in DNA: TGTGCCAGCCGGAGTAGAGAGACCCAGTACTTC. Amino acid sequence: CASRSRETQYF.

This chain links TRBV4-1 with TRBJ1-4; tentative D call: TRBD1 (5 bases). Looked up from germline, CDR1 is MGHRA and CDR2 is YSYEKL. This CDR3 contains 15 residues. Between the trimmed V and J ends, which lost 3 bases and 0 bases, there was a span of 8 bases. CDR3 nucleotides: TGCGCCAGCAGCCAGGGGGAAACAACTAATGAAAAACTGTTTTTT. It codes for CASSQGETTNEKLFF.

The genes are TRBV7-6 and TRBJ1-1; the match to TRBD1 covers 7 bases. In germline, CDR1 is SGHVS, CDR2 FNYEAQ. The CDR3 is 14 amino acids. Trimming cost V 5 bases and J 4 bases; bases outside gene matches: 7. The CDR3 spells CASSRPGGGTEAFF. The DNA for the CDR3 is TGTGCCAGCAGCCGACCAGGGGGTGGCACTGAAGCTTTCTTT.

This clonotype was picked up many times. The chain couples TRBV6-2 or TRBV6-3 to TRBJ1-5, with D possibly TRBD1 on 6 matching bases. This CDR3 spans 15 amino acids. Germline-derived CDR1 and CDR2 are MNHEY and SVGEGT. V was clipped by 5 bases and J by 2 bases, with 13 bases between them. The CDR3 sequence is CASSQNRAGNQPQHF. The CDR3 bases are TGTGCCAGCAGTCAGAACAGGGCAGGCAATCAGCCCCAGCATTTT.

Ten or more counts support this clonotype. This chain joins TRBV11-2 and TRBJ2-3, with D possibly being TRBD1 or TRBD2 (5 bases each). The germline CDR1 and CDR2 sequences are SGHAT and FQNNGV. V was pared by 1 base and J by 2 bases, with 19 bases between. The CDR3 runs 18 residues. The CDR3 nucleotides read TGTGCCAGCAGCTTAGTACCCCTCGGGACGGGGAACACAGATACGCAGTATTTT. Translation: CASSLVPLGTGNTDTQYF.

This clonotype was detected a few times. The V gene is TRBV12-3 or TRBV12-4, the J gene TRBJ1-6, with D possibly being TRBD1 (5 bases). V lost 5 bases and J 3 bases, leaving 8 bases between the germline ends. This CDR3 has 14 amino acids. CDR3 in DNA: TGTGCCAGCAGTCCAGACAGCTATAATTCACCCCTCCACTTT. This gives the protein CASSPDSYNSPLHF.

The V gene is TRBV29-1, the J gene TRBJ1-6; a weak D match, TRBD1 (5 bases). Germline-derived CDR1 and CDR2 are SQVTM and ANQGSEA. The CDR3 runs 12 residues. V lost 6 bases and J lost 7, with 10 bases in between. The CDR3 DNA is TGCAGCGTACGGGACTTAAATTCACCCCTCCACTTT. This encodes CSVRDLNSPLHF.

The chain recombines TRBV24-1 with TRBJ1-2, with D maybe TRBD1 (5 bases). CDR1 and CDR2 (germline): KGHDR, SFDVKD. V was trimmed by 4 bases and J by 0 bases, leaving 8 bases between them. There are 14 residues in the CDR3. CDR3 loop: CATSEPGTNYGYTF. As DNA, the CDR3 is TGTGCCACCAGTGAACCAGGGACTAACTATGGCTACACCTTC.

This clonotype occurred a few times. In DNA, the CDR3 is TGTGCCAGCAGTTCTTTTCAGGCTAACTATGGCTACACCTTC. Encoded protein: CASSSFQANYGYTF. The V call is TRBV27, the J call TRBJ1-2; D ambiguous. Per the germline V gene, CDR1 is MNHEY and CDR2 is SMNVEV (reference sequence). Trimming cost V 4 bases and J 0 bases, with 9 bases left between them. The CDR3 is made up of 14 amino acids.

The chain recombines TRBV3-1 with TRBJ2-7; D perhaps matches TRBD1 (6 bases). Germline loops: CDR1 LGHDT, CDR2 YNNKEL (reference sequence). The CDR3 runs 14 residues. V lost 4 bases, J lost 3 bases, and 13 bases lay in between. The CDR3 sequence is CASSPRVGGYEQYF. In DNA form, the CDR3 reads TGTGCCAGCAGCCCCCGCGTAGGGGGCTACGAGCAGTACTTC.

This clonotype has more than one count but fewer than ten. The rearrangement joins TRBV12-3 or TRBV12-4 to TRBJ2-1; 11 positions agree with TRBD2. The CDR3 is made up of 15 amino acids. Unmatched junction bases numbered 2, after V lost 5 bases and J lost 2 bases. In nucleotides, the CDR3 is TGTGCCAGCAGTATTAGCGGGAGGGCCTACAATGAGCAGTTCTTC. Translation: CASSISGRAYNEQFF.

This clonotype was recorded at least ten times. The chain combines TRBV5-1 with TRBJ2-2; tentatively, D is TRBD2 (5 bases). The CDR3 consists of 15 residues. V lost 1 base and J lost 4, with 11 bases in between. In germline, CDR1 is SGHRS, CDR2 YFSETQ. The CDR3 bases are TGCGCCAGCAGCTTGACGGGCCGGGGCACCGGGGAGCTGTTTTTT. Amino acid sequence: CASSLTGRGTGELFF.